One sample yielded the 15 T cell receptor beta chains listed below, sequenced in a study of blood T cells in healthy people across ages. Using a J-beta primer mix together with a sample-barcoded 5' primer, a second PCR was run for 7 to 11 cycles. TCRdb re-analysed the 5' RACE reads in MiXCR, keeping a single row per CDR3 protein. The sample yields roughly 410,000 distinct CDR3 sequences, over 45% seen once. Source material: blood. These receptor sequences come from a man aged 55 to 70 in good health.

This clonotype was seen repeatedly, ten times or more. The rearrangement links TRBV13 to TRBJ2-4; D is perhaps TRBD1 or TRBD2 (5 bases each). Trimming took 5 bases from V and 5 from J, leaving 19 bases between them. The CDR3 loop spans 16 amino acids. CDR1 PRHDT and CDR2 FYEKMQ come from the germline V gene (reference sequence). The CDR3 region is CASSPQTEGTQNIQYF. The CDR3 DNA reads TGTGCCAGCAGCCCCCAGACAGAGGGCACCCAAAACATTCAGTACTTC. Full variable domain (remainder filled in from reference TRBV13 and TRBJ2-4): AAGVIQSPRHLIKEKRETATLKCYPIPRHDTVYWYQQGPGQDPQFLISFYEKMQSDKGSIPDRFSAQQFSDYHSELNMSSLELGDSALYFCASSPQTEGTQNIQYFGAGTRLSVL.

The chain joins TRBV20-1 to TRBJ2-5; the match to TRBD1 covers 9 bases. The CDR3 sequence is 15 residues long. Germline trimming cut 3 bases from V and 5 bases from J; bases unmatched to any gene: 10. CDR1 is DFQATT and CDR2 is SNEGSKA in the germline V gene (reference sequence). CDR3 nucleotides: TGCAGTGCTAGGGCACGGGACAGGGAACCGGAGACCCAGTACTTC. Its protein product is CSARARDREPETQYF.

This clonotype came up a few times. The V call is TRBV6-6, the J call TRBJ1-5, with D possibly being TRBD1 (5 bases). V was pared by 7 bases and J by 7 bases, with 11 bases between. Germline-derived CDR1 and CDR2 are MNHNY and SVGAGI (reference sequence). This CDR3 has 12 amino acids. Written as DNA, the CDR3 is TGTGCCAGCACCATATGGGGCCAGCCCCAGCATTTT. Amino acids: CASTIWGQPQHF.

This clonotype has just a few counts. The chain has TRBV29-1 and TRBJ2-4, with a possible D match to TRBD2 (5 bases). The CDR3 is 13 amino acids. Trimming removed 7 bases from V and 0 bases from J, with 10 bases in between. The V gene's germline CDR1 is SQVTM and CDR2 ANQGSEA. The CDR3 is CSAAGVAKNIQYF. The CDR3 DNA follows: TGCAGCGCCGCGGGCGTAGCCAAAAACATTCAGTACTTC.

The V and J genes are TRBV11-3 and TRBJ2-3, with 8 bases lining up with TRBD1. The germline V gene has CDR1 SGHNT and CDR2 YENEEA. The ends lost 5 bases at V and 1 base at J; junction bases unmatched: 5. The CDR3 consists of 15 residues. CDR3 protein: CASSQGARGTDTQYF. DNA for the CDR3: TGTGCCAGCAGCCAGGGGGCTCGAGGCACAGATACGCAGTATTTT.

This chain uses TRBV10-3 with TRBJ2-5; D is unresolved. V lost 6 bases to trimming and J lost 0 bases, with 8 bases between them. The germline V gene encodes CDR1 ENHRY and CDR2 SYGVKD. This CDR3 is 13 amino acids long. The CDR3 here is CAISSRDQETQYF. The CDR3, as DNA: TGTGCCATCAGCAGTCGGGACCAAGAGACCCAGTACTTC.

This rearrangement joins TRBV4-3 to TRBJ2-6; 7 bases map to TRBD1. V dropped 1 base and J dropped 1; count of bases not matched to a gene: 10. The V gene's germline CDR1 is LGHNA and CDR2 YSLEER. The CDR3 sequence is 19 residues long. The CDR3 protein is CASSQVPGTVFSGANVLTF. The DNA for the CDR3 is TGCGCCAGCAGCCAAGTTCCCGGGACAGTTTTTTCTGGGGCCAACGTCCTGACTTTC.

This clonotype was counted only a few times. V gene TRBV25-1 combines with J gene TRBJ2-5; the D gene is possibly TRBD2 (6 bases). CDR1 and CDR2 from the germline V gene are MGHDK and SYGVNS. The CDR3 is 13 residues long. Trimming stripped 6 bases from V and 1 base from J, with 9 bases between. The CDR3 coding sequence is TGTGCCAGCAGCATGGGACTCCAAGAGACCCAGTACTTC. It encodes CASSMGLQETQYF.

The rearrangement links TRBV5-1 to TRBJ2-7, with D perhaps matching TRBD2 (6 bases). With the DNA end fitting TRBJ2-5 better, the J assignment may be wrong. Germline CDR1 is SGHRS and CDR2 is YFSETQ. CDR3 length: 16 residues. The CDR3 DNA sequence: TGCGCCAGCAGCGACGGGACTCCCCCCGGAAAAGAGACCCAGTACTTC. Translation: CASSDGTPPGKETQYF.

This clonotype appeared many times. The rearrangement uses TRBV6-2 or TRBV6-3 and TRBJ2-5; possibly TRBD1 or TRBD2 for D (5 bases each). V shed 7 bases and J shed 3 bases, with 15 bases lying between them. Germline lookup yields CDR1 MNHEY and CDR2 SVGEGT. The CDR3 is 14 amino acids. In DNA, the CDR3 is TGTGCCAGCACCGGGGCTAAGCCCAAAGAGACCCAGTACTTC. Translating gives CASTGAKPKETQYF.

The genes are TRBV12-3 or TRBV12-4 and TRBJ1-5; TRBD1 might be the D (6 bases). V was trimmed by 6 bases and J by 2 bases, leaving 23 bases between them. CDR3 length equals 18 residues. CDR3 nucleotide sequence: TGTGCCAGCAGGGGGGAAGACAGGCGCCTTGTAGGCAATCAGCCCCAGCATTTT. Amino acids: CASRGEDRRLVGNQPQHF.

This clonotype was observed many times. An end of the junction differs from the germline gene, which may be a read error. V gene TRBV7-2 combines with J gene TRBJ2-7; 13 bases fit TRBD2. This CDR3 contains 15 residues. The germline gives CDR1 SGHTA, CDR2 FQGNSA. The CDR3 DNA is TGTGCCAGCAGTTTAGGGACTAGCGGGACTTACGAGCAGTACTTC. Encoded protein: CASSLGTSGTYEQYF.

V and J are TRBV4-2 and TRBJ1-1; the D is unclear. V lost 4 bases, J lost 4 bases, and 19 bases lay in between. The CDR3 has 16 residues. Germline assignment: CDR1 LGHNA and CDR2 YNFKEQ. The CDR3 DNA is TGTGCCAGCAGCCCAAGAGTGGGATTGTTGGTCACTGAAGCTTTCTTT. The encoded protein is CASSPRVGLLVTEAFF.

CDR3 coding DNA: TGTGCCAGCGCGTTGTGGCAGGGGGCGAACAATGGGCAGTACTTC. It specifies CASALWQGANNGQYF. This chain uses TRBV4-2 with TRBJ2-5; 8 bases match TRBD1. Germline values: CDR1 LGHNA, CDR2 YNFKEQ. CDR3 length: 15 residues. Trimming at V came to 8 bases and at J to 11 bases, leaving 19 bases not matched to a gene.

The CDR3 coding sequence is TGCAGTGCTACCAGCAATGAGCAGTTCTTC. This codes for CSATSNEQFF. This sequence joins TRBV20-1 and TRBJ2-1; no clear D. The CDR3 covers 10 residues. Deletions cut 4 bases from V and 6 bases from J, with 4 bases between. Germline V gene data show CDR1 as DFQATT and CDR2 as SNEGSKA (reference sequence).